This T cell receptor (beta chain) was sequenced for a study of siplizumab effects on memory and regulatory T cells. Points from the study as a whole: Proliferating siplizumab-culture Treg suppressive function went unconfirmed.

On this clone: What it binds is unknown.

The CDR3 length is 14 residues. Trimming removed 3 bases from V and 5 bases from J, with 13 bases in between. Germline V gives CDR1 SGHRS, CDR2 YFSETQ. Produced via immunoSEQ multiplex PCR; TCRdb's table is partial and in-frame only. The data show about 69,000 clones, 88% seen once. The source material was Tregs sorted from blood. The TCR comes from a human donor in good health. This rearrangement joins TRBV5-1 to TRBJ2-3; either TRBD1 or TRBD2 may fit D (6 bases each). CDR3 in DNA: TGCGCCAGCAGCTCGGGGGCGGGTGGAGATACGCAGTATTTT. Residues: CASSSGAGGDTQYF.